The sequence of this T cell receptor (beta chain) was determined in a study of blood T cell repertoires in COVID-19. Study-wide context: Both acute and convalescent COVID-19 samples were obtained from the United States, Italy and Spain. T cells, B-cell-depleted T cells, or PBMCs supplied cDNA or gDNA.

As originally analysed: The authors estimated nucleated cell counts from reference gene primer amplification. TCRdb's table, derived via immunoSEQ multiplex PCR, lists solely in-frame clones and lacks some. Clonal size and the V and J genes are those of that table, whereas D and trimming came from the DNA. The sample contains roughly 200,000 clones, about 85% of which appear only once. In germline, CDR1 is SGHTA, CDR2 FQGTGA. This CDR3 region has 13 residues. The V and J ends lost 5 bases and 4 bases respectively, with 11 bases between them. Input material: peripheral blood. This TCR was sampled from a young woman who had recovered from COVID-19. This sequence joins TRBV7-3 and TRBJ1-2; unclear D gene. The CDR3, as DNA: TGTGCCAGCAGCCTCGGTAGTAGCTATGGCTACACCTTC. Amino acids: CASSLGSSYGYTF. Based on the CDR3 plus reference TRBV7-3 and TRBJ1-2, the full variable domain is GAGVSQTPSNKVTEKGKYVELRCDPISGHTALYWYRQSLGQGPEFLIYFQGTGAADDSGLPNDRFFAVRPEGSVSTLKIQRTERGDSAVYLCASSLGSSYGYTFGSGTRLTVV.